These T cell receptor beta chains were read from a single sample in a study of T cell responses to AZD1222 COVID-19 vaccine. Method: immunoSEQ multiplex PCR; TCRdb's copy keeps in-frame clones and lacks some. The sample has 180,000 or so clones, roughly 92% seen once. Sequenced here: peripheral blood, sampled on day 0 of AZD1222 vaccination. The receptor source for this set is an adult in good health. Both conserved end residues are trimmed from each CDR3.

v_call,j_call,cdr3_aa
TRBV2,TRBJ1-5,ASSEAGSRGTGGVQPQH
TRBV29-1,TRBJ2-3,SVVGYTQY
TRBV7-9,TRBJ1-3,ASSQGQGLSGNTIY
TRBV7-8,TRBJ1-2,ASSSDGESSYGYT
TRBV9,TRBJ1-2,ASSVYSGQLVYGYT
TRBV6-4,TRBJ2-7,ASLENKHEQY
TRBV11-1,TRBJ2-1,ASSGEGSYNEQF
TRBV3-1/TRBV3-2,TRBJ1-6,ASSLHRAQSPLH
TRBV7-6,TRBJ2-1,ASSLANEQF
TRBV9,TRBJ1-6,ASSELWGGGSPLH
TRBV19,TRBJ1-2,ASSIGGQGTNGYT
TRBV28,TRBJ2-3,ASSPPAGATDTQY
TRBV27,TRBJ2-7,ASSFHSSGTAYYEQY
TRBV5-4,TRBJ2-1,ASSLGDLNYNEQF
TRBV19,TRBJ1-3,ASSIDSRGSGNTIY
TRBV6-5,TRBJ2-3,ASRGFASTDTQY
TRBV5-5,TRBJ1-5,ASSLKAGNNQPQH
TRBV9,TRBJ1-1,ASSAGGDPLNTEAF
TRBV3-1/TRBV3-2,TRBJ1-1,ASSQGQGAVEAF
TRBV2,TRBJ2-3,ASSVGGNFGDTQY
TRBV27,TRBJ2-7,ASSLLGADEQY
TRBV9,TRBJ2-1,ASSAAGGPDNEQF
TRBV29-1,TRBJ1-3,SGGLDGNTIY
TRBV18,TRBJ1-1,ASSDWGTEAF
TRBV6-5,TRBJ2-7,AAKRRTGVYEQY
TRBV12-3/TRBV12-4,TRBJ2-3,ASSSRTIVPY
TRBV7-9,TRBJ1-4,ASSFPSTNEKLF
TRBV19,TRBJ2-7,ASSSAGSHTYEQY